This T cell receptor (beta chain) was sequenced for a study of chemoradiotherapy in HPV16-positive cancers (dated 2022 in TCRdb). Broadly, across the study: Candidate HPV-specific T-cell clones and common TCR motifs were defined by functional T-cell assays performed on cells from two HPV16-positive patients. Next, the candidate HPV-specific TCRs and motifs were followed in TCR repertoires from around 90 patients with HPV-related cancers. The study asked whether T-cell immunity to the HPV oncoproteins E6 and E7 changes during chemoradiotherapy and whether this immunity affects survival. The study at large found these results: Among HPV16-positive patients, expansion of HPV-responsive T cells during chemoradiotherapy was associated with better recurrence-free survival. Expansion of candidate HPV-specific clones and E7-related TCR motifs was observed in the tumor microenvironment during treatment, whereas no such expansion was observed for non-HPV-specific T cells. The functional definition of HPV-specific T cells was derived from only two HPV16-positive patients, and the survival association was reported for HPV16-positive patients.

In the case of this clone: Its antigen is not yet known. There are no base qualities to consult, and no much larger clone falls within one base.

Because repertoires were sampled repeatedly during chemoradiotherapy, clonal expansion in the tumor microenvironment could be followed. The method behind the library was the immunoSEQ multiplex PCR assay. Drawn from immuneACCESS, this table holds only the in-frame rearrangements with V and J called that TCRdb kept. Clones are partly lost; checked studies trace under half to an unresolved V gene and leave the rest unexplained. In this sample the table shows 4,000 to 5,000 clones, roughly 93% of which occur a single time. The ten largest make up around 4.1% of the sample. This TCR came from a human donor with HPV-associated anogenital cancer. Sample collection occurred from a patient who underwent chemoradiotherapy.

The CDR3 corresponds to CASSLGRALRYQETQYF. The sequenced DNA: TGTGCCAGCAGCCTAGGGAGGGCCTTAAGGTACCAAGAGACCCAGTACTTC. The rearranged chain carries TRBV7-9 and TRBJ2-5; a stretch of 7 junction bases matches TRBD2. The CDR3 measures 17 amino acids from cysteine to phenylalanine. The read is trimmed to its CDR3 DNA, 51 bases read in frame from base 1. V is cut back by 5 bases and J by 0 bases, with 12 bases in the junction unmatched. For CDR1 and CDR2, the germline V gene (reference sequence) lists SEHNR and FQNEAQ.